The sequence of this T cell receptor (beta chain) was determined in a study of post-analysis software for immune sequencing data. Study-level information: Patients had relapsing-remitting, secondary progressive or progressive-relapsing multiple sclerosis; some lacked subtype.

This clonotype was counted only a few times. Its target is unknown. The CDR3 has 17 residues. Germline lookup yields CDR1 SQVTM and CDR2 ANQGSEA. The V segment lost 2 bases and the J segment 0 bases; nucleotides outside the gene matches: 11. General study results and limits: There were five or six TRBV segments more frequent in patients than controls, and TRBV5-6, TRBV5-1 and TRBV20-1 were among them. There was significantly lower normalized Chao1 diversity in multiple sclerosis patients than in controls.

Every TCR beta cDNA library bore unique molecular identifiers. Out of roughly 0.85 to 10 million T cells, 450,000 to 600,000 cDNA molecules were generated. In TCRdb, the PCR reads were re-called with MiXCR into one record per CDR3 protein. The sample yields fewer than 550,000 distinct CDR3 sequences, roughly 34% seen once. The chain uses TRBV29-1 and TRBJ2-3, with 7 bases identical to TRBD1. The sequenced sample consisted of blood. This sequence was found in a girl under 18 with multiple sclerosis. The CDR3 reads CSVETSEFRGSTDTQYF. Here the CDR3 DNA reads TGCAGCGTTGAAACGAGCGAGTTCAGGGGGAGCACAGATACGCAGTATTTT.